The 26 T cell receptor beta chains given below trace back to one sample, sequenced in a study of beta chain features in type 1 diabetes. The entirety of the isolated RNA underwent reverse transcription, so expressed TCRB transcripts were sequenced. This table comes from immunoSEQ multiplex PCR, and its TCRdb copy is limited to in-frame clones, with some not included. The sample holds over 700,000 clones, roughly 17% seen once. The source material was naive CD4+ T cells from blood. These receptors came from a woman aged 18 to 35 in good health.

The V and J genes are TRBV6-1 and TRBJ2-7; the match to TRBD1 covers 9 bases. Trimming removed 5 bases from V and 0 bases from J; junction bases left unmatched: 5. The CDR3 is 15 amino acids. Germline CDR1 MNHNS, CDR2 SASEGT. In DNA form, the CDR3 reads TGTGCCAGCAGTAAGTTGGGACAGGGCTCCTACGAGCAGTACTTC. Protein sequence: CASSKLGQGSYEQYF.

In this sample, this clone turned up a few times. Written as DNA, the CDR3 is TGTGCCAGCAGCCGACAGGGGGCGGTTGGGGCCAACGTCCTGACTTTC. It is translated as CASSRQGAVGANVLTF. This sequence joins TRBV7-2 and TRBJ2-6; 10 bases align to TRBD1. V was pared by 5 bases and J by 3 bases, with 4 bases of the junction left unmatched. CDR1 is SGHTA, CDR2 FQGNSA, per germline. The CDR3 has 16 residues.

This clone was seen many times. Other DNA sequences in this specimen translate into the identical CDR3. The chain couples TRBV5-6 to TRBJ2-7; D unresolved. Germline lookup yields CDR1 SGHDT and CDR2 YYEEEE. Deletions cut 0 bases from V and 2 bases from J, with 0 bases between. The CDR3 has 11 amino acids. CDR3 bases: TGTGCCAGCAGCTTGGCCTACGAGCAGTACTTC. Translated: CASSLAYEQYF.

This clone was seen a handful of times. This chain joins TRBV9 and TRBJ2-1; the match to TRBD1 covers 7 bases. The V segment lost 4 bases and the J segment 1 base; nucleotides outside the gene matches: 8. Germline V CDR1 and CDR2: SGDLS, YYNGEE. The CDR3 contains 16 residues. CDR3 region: CASSPQGLFSYNEQFF. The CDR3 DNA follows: TGTGCCAGCAGCCCACAGGGGTTATTTTCCTACAATGAGCAGTTCTTC.

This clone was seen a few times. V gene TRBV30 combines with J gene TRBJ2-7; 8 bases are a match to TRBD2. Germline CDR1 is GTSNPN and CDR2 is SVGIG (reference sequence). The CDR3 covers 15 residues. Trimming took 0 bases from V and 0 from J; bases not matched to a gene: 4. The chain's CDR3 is CAWSVRGGSSYEQYF. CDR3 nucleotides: TGTGCCTGGAGTGTACGGGGGGGAAGCTCCTACGAGCAGTACTTC.

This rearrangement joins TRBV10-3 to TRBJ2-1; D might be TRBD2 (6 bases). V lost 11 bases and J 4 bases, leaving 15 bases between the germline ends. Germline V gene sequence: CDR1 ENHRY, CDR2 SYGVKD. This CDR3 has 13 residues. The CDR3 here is CAATGTAYNEQFF. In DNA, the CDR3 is TGTGCCGCAACCGGGACTGCTTACAATGAGCAGTTCTTC.

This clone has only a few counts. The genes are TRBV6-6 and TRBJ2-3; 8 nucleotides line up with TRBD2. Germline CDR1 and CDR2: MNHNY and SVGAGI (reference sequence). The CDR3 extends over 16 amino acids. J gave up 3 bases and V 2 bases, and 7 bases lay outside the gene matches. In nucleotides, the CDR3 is TGTGCCAGCAGTTACCGGGGGGGACCGGGGACAGATACGCAGTATTTT. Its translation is CASSYRGGPGTDTQYF.

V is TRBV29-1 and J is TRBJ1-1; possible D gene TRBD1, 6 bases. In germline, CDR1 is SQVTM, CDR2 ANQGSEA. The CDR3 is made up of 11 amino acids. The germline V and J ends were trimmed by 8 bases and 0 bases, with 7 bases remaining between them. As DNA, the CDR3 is TGCAGCTGGACAGTGAACACTGAAGCTTTCTTT. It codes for CSWTVNTEAFF.

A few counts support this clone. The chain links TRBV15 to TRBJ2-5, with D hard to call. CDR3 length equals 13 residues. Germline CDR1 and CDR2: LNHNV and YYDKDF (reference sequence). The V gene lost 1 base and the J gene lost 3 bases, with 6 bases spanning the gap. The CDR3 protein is CATSRVTEETQYF. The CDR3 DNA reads TGTGCCACCAGCAGAGTAACCGAAGAGACCCAGTACTTC.

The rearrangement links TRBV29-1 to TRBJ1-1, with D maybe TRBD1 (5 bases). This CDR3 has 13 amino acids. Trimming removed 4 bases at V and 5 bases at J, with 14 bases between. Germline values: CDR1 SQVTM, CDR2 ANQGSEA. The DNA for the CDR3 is TGCAGCGTTGTCAGGGAGGTCTTTACTGAAGCTTTCTTT. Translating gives CSVVREVFTEAFF.

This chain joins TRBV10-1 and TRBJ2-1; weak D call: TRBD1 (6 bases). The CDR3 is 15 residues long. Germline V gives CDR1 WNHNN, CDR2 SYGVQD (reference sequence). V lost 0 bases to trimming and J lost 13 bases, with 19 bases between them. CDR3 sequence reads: CASSESRGWGRIQFF. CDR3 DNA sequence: TGCGCCAGCAGTGAGTCAAGGGGGTGGGGAAGGATCCAGTTCTTC.

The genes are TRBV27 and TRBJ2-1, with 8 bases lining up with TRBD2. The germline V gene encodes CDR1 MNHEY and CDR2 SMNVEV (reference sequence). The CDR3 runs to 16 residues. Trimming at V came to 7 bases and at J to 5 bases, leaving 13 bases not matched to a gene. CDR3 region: CASNRLAPSENNEQFF. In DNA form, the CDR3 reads TGTGCCAGCAACAGACTAGCGCCCTCCGAAAACAATGAGCAGTTCTTC.

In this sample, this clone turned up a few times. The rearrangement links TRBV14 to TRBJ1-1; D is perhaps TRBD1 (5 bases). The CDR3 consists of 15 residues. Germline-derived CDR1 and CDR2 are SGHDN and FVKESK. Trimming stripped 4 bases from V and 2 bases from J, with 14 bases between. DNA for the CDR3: TGTGCCAGCAGCCCCGCAGGGCTCCAAAACACTGAAGCTTTCTTT. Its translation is CASSPAGLQNTEAFF.

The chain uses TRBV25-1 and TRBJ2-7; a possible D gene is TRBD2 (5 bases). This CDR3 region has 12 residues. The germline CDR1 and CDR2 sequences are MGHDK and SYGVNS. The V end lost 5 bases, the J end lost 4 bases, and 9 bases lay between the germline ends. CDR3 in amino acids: CASSPRGYEQYF. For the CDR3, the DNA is TGTGCCAGCAGTCCTCGGGGTTACGAGCAGTACTTC.

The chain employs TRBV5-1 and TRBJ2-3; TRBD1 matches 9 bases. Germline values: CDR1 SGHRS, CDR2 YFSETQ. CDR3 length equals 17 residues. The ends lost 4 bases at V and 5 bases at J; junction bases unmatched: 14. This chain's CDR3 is CASSQTYGQGIQDTQYF. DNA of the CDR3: TGCGCCAGCAGCCAGACGTACGGACAGGGGATACAAGATACGCAGTATTTT.

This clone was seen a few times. CDR3 protein: CASSPRAGEETQYF. CDR3 sequence (DNA): TGTGCCAGCAGCCCGCGGGCGGGAGAGGAGACCCAGTACTTC. The rearrangement uses TRBV7-2 and TRBJ2-5; 7 nucleotides line up with TRBD2. V dropped 5 bases and J dropped 5; count of bases not matched to a gene: 8. This CDR3 has 14 residues. Germline V lookup: CDR1 SGHTA, CDR2 FQGNSA.

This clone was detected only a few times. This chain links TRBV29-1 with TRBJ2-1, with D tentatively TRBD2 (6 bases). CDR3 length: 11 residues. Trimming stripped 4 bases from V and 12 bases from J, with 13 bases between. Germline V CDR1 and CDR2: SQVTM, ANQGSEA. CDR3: CSVVRSSAQFF. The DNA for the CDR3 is TGCAGCGTTGTCCGTTCTAGCGCGCAGTTCTTC.

CDR3: CATTLEGGSNQPQHF. DNA for the CDR3: TGTGCCACCACCTTAGAGGGGGGGTCGAATCAGCCCCAGCATTTT. V gene TRBV15 combines with J gene TRBJ1-5; D possibly corresponds to TRBD1 (6 bases). Germline lookup yields CDR1 LNHNV and CDR2 YYDKDF (reference sequence). The CDR3 is made up of 15 amino acids. The ends were cut back, 7 bases at V and 4 bases at J, with 17 bases in the middle.

As DNA, the CDR3 is TGTGCCAGCAGGCAAGACAGGGACGAGCAGTTCTTC. Its translation: CASRQDRDEQFF. This chain connects TRBV6-5 to TRBJ2-1; 7 bases are shared with TRBD1. Trimming cost V 6 bases and J 10 bases; bases outside gene matches: 6. The CDR3 totals 12 residues. The germline V gene encodes CDR1 MNHEY and CDR2 SVGAGI.

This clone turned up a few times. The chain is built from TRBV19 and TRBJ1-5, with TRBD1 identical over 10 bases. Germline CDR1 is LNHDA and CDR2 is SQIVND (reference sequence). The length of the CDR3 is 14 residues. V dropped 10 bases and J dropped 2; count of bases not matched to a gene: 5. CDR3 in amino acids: CATTGTGGNQPQHF. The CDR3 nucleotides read TGTGCCACCACCGGGACAGGGGGCAATCAGCCCCAGCATTTT.

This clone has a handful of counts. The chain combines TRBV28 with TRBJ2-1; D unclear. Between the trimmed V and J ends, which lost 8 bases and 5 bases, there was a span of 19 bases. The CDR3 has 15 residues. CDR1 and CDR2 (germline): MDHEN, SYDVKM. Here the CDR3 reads CASSIVADTDNEQFF. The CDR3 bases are TGTGCCAGCTCCATCGTGGCAGACACCGACAATGAGCAGTTCTTC.

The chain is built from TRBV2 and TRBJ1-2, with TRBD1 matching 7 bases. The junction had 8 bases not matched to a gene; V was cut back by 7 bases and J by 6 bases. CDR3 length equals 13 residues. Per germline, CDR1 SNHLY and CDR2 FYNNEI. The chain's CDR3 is CASNYHRGDGYTF. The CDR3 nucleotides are TGTGCCAGCAATTACCACAGGGGAGATGGCTACACCTTC.

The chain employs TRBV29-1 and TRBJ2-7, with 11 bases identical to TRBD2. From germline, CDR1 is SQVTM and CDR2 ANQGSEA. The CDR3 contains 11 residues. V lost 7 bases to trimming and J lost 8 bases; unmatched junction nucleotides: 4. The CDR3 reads CSGGTSGKQYF. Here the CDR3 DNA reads TGCAGCGGTGGGACTAGCGGTAAGCAGTACTTC.

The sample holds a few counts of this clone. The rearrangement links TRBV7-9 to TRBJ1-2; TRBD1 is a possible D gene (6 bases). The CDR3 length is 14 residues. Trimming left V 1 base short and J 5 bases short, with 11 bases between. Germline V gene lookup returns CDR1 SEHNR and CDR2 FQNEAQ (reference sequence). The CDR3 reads CASSLGVQGYGYTF. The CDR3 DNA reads TGTGCCAGCAGCTTAGGGGTACAGGGTTATGGCTACACCTTC.

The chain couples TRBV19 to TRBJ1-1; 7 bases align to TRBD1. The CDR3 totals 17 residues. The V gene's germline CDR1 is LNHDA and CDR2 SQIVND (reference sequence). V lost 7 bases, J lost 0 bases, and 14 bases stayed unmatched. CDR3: CASTRARTGAMNTEAFF. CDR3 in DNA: TGTGCCAGTACCAGGGCCCGGACAGGTGCCATGAACACTGAAGCTTTCTTT.

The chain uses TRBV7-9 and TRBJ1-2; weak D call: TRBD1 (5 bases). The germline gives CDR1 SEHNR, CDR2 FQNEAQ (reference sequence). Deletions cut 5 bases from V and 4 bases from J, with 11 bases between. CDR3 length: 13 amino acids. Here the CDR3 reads CASSPPGPYGYTF. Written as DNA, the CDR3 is TGTGCCAGCAGCCCCCCGGGGCCCTATGGCTACACCTTC.